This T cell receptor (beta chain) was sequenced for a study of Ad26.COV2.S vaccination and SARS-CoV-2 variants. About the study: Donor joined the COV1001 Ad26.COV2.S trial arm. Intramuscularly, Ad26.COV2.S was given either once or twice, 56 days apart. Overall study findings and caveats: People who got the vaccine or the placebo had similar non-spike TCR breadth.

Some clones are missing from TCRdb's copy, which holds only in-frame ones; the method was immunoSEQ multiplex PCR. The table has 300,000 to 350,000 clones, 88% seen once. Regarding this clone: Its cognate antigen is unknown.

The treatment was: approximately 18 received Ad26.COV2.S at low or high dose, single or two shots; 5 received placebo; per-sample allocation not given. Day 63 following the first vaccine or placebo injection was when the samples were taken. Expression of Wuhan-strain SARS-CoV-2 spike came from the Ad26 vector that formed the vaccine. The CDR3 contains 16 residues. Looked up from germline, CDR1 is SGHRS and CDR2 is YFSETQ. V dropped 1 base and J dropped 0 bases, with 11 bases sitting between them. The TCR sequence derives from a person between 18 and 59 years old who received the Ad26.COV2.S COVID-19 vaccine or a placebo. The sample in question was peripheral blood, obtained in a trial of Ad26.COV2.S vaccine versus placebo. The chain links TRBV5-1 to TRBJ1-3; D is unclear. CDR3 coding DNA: TGCGCCAGCAGCTTGTCTCGAGCCGACTCTGGAAACACCATATATTTT. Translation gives CASSLSRADSGNTIYF. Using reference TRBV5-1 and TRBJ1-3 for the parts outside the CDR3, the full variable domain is KAGVTQTPRYLIKTRGQQVTLSCSPISGHRSVSWYQQTPGQGLQFLFEYFSETQRNKGNFPGRFSGRQFSNSRSEMNVSTLELGDSALYLCASSLSRADSGNTIYFGEGSWLTVV.